This TCR beta chain stems from a study of CD8 T cells in ankylosing spondylitis. Points from the study as a whole: Several highly homologous variants made up a TCR beta motif, and this motif appeared characteristic of ankylosing spondylitis blood. Clones tied to disease were said to be significantly enriched in matched ankylosing spondylitis synovial fluid. There were earlier reports of some motif variants in reactive arthritis synovial fluid and blood.

This clonotype was picked up many times. Its antigen is not identified. The V segment lost 7 bases and the J segment 6 bases; nucleotides outside the gene matches: 6. Germline V CDR1 and CDR2: DFQATT, SNEGSKA (reference sequence). CDR3 length: 12 residues. 5'-RACE, quantitative and with molecular barcodes, yielded the TCR beta libraries. From the 5' RACE reads, TCRdb called clonotypes with MiXCR, one entry per CDR3 protein. The table shows about 460,000 distinct CDR3 sequences, with approximately 5% occurring only once. The chain couples TRBV20-1 to TRBJ2-1, with 7 positions matching TRBD1. This clonotype originated in a male donor with ankylosing spondylitis. The specimen was blood, either unsorted or a sorted T cell fraction (not recorded which). CDR3: CSGRQGINEQFF. CDR3 DNA sequence: TGCAGTGGCCGACAGGGTATCAATGAGCAGTTCTTC.